These 15 T cell receptor beta chains were sequenced from one sample in a study of T cell responses to AZD1222 COVID-19 vaccine. Profiled with immunoSEQ multiplex PCR; TCRdb holds only in-frame clones, not every one. The table records some 110,000 clones, around 84% of them present only once. The sequencing used peripheral blood, collected 28 days after the second AZD1222 dose. Receptors were obtained from an adult who received the AZD1222 COVID-19 vaccine.

V usage is TRBV4-2 and J usage is TRBJ2-7; D is possibly TRBD1 (6 bases). Germline CDR1 LGHNA, CDR2 YNFKEQ. The CDR3 covers 14 residues. The V end lost 4 bases, the J end lost 0 bases, and 10 bases lay between the germline ends. Written as DNA, the CDR3 is TGTGCCAGCAGCCGAGACAGGTTCTCCTACGAGCAGTACTTC. Its translation is CASSRDRFSYEQYF.

The chain uses TRBV28 and TRBJ2-1, with 14 bases fitting TRBD2. The germline V gene has CDR1 MDHEN and CDR2 SYDVKM. This CDR3 region has 17 residues. The J segment lost 0 bases and the V segment lost 4 bases, leaving 2 bases of the junction unmatched. CDR3 in amino acids: CASSSGTSGSSYNEQFF. The CDR3, as DNA: TGTGCCAGCAGTTCCGGGACTAGCGGGAGCTCCTACAATGAGCAGTTCTTC.

The chain links TRBV27 to TRBJ2-5; 10 bases line up with TRBD1. The ends lost 6 bases at V and 2 bases at J; junction bases unmatched: 6. This CDR3 is built from 15 residues. From germline, CDR1 is MNHEY and CDR2 SMNVEV (reference sequence). The CDR3 bases are TGTGCCAGCAGCTACGGGACAGGGGATCAAGAGACCCAGTACTTC. It yields the protein CASSYGTGDQETQYF.

Only a few counts were recorded for this clone. This sequence joins TRBV7-2 and TRBJ2-1; no clear D gene. Per germline, CDR1 SGHTA and CDR2 FQGNSA. There are 14 residues in the CDR3. The V gene lost 2 bases and the J gene lost 3 bases, with 8 bases spanning the gap. Written as DNA, the CDR3 is TGTGCCAGCAGCTTAAACTATTACTACAATGAGCAGTTCTTC. Its protein product is CASSLNYYYNEQFF. The full variable domain, rest sourced from reference TRBV7-2 and TRBJ2-1, is GAGVSQSPSNKVTEKGKDVELRCDPISGHTALYWYRQSLGQGLEFLIYFQGNSAPDKSGLPSDRFSAERTGGSVSTLTIQRTQQEDSAVYLCASSLNYYYNEQFFGPGTRLTVL.

The chain uses TRBV4-1 and TRBJ1-3, with TRBD1 matching over 7 bases. The CDR3 is 20 residues long. J was trimmed by 2 bases and V by 0 bases; bases with no gene match: 16. The germline gives CDR1 MGHRA, CDR2 YSYEKL. For the CDR3, the DNA is TGCGCCAGCAGCCAAGAGGGGCAGGGGGTACTCCCTCCTACTGGAAACACCATATATTTT. This translates into CASSQEGQGVLPPTGNTIYF.

The chain combines TRBV3-1 (or the pseudogene TRBV3-2) with TRBJ1-1, with 8 bases lining up with TRBD1. V dropped 5 bases and J dropped 7; count of bases not matched to a gene: 6. There are 13 residues in the CDR3. Germline values: CDR1 LGHDT, CDR2 YNNKEL (reference sequence). The DNA of the CDR3 is TGTGCCAGCAGCATAACAGGGGGTAGTGAAGCTTTCTTT. Residues: CASSITGGSEAFF.

The chain joins TRBV6-5 to TRBJ1-5, with D possibly TRBD1 on 6 matching bases. The CDR3 extends over 15 amino acids. Trimming shortened V by 2 bases and J by 7 bases, and 15 bases separated the two germline ends. Germline V gene data show CDR1 as MNHEY and CDR2 as SVGAGI. CDR3 region: CASSYAGGGGQPQHF. Here the CDR3 DNA reads TGTGCCAGCAGTTACGCGGGGGGCGGCGGACAGCCCCAGCATTTT.

CDR3 nucleotide sequence: TGTGCCAGCAGGGGGAGCGGGAACTCCTACGAGCAGTACTTC. This codes for CASRGSGNSYEQYF. This rearrangement joins TRBV2 to TRBJ2-7; 7 positions agree with TRBD2. Trimming removed 6 bases from V and 0 bases from J; junction bases left unmatched: 5. Germline V lookup: CDR1 SNHLY, CDR2 FYNNEI. The length of the CDR3 is 14 residues.

The V gene is TRBV21-1, the J gene TRBJ2-7. TRBV21-1 is termed a pseudogene. The CDR3 covers 16 residues. In nucleotides, the CDR3 is TGTGCCAGCAGCAAATCGTGGACCGAGAAGACCTACGAGCAGTACTTC. Translation gives CASSKSWTEKTYEQYF.

The V and J genes are TRBV5-1 and TRBJ1-5; the D is unclear. This CDR3 contains 15 residues. The V gene's germline CDR1 is SGHRS and CDR2 YFSETQ. V lost 0 bases, J lost 5 bases, and 12 bases lay in between. CDR3 nucleotide sequence: TGCGCCAGCAGCTTGGCACCAGGTCAGGATCAGCCCCAGCATTTT. Residues: CASSLAPGQDQPQHF.

This chain uses TRBV11-2 with TRBJ2-7; 7 bases fit TRBD2. This CDR3 is 15 amino acids long. The germline V gene has CDR1 SGHAT and CDR2 FQNNGV. Germline trimming cut 1 base from V and 5 bases from J; bases unmatched to any gene: 8. CDR3 protein: CASSLVSGGAHEQYF. The CDR3 nucleotides read TGTGCCAGCAGCTTAGTTTCGGGAGGAGCTCACGAGCAGTACTTC. Looking up the rest from reference TRBV11-2 and TRBJ2-7 gives the full variable domain: EAGVAQSPRYKIIEKRQSVAFWCNPISGHATLYWYQQILGQGPKLLIQFQNNGVVDDSQLPKDRFSAERLKGVDSTLKIQPAKLEDSAVYLCASSLVSGGAHEQYFGPGTRLTVT.

This clone was counted once. This chain uses TRBV6-5 with TRBJ1-2; no reliable D call. This CDR3 region has 13 residues. The V end lost 7 bases, the J end lost 0 bases, and 9 bases lay between the germline ends. Germline CDR1 reads MNHEY; CDR2 reads SVGAGI. CDR3 nucleotides: TGTGCCAGCACCCCAGGTACTAACTATGGCTACACCTTC. As protein: CASTPGTNYGYTF.

The table lists this clone with a count of one. The chain has TRBV9 and TRBJ2-2; 7 positions match TRBD2. The V gene's germline CDR1 is SGDLS and CDR2 YYNGEE. The CDR3 is 15 residues long. V lost 3 bases, J lost 4 bases, and 6 bases stayed unmatched. The CDR3 protein is CASSAAGPGTGELFF. DNA for the CDR3: TGTGCCAGCAGCGCAGCGGGACCGGGCACCGGGGAGCTGTTTTTT.

This rearrangement joins TRBV11-2 to TRBJ2-1, with no clear D. The CDR3 has 12 residues. Germline V gene sequence: CDR1 SGHAT, CDR2 FQNNGV. V was cut by 5 bases and J by 7 bases, with 9 bases left in between. CDR3 sequence: CASSLNWNEQFF. The CDR3, as DNA: TGTGCCAGCAGCCTTAATTGGAATGAGCAGTTCTTC.

This clone was recorded once. This rearrangement joins TRBV27 to TRBJ2-5; D is perhaps TRBD2 (6 bases). Germline V gene lookup returns CDR1 MNHEY and CDR2 SMNVEV (reference sequence). V was shortened by 1 base and J by 4 bases, with 13 bases between the two germline ends. The CDR3 has 15 residues. The CDR3 DNA reads as TGTGCCAGCAGTTTATTGGGGGGAGGTTTAGAGACCCAGTACTTC. Translating gives CASSLLGGGLETQYF.